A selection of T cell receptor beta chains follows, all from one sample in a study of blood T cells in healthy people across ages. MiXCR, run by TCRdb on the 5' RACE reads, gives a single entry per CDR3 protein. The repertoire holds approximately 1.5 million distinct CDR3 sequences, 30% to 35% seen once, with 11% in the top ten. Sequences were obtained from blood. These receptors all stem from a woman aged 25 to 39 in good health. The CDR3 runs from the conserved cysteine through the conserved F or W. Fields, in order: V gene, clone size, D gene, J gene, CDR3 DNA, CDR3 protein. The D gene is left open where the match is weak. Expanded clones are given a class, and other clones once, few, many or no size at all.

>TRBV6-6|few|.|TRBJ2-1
TGTGCCAGCAGACCCCGAGCGGAGAATGAGCAGTTCTTC
CASRPRAENEQFF
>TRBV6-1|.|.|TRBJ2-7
TGTGCCAGCAGCGAGGGGCAGGTTAACTACGAGCAGTACTTC
CASSEGQVNYEQYF
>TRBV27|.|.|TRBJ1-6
TGTGCCAGCACGCTTTTGGGTTCGGGGAGCTCCTATAATTCACCCCTCCACTTT
CASTLLGSGSSYNSPLHF
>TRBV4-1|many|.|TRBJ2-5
TGCGCCAGCAGCCCCCCGATCGGTGGGGAGACCCAGTACTTC
CASSPPIGGETQYF
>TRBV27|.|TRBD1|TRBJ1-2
TGTGCCAGCAGTTACAGGGGGGTTAACTATGGCTACACCTTC
CASSYRGVNYGYTF
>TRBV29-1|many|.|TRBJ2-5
TGCAGCGTTGAATTGGGGGCTGAGACCCAGTACTTC
CSVELGAETQYF
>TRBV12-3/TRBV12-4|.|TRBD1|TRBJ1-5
TGTGCCAGCAGATCCGGGACAGGGACAGATAGCAATCAGCCCCAGCATTTT
CASRSGTGTDSNQPQHF
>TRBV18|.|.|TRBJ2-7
TGTGCCAGCTCACCCGAACAGGGAATGGACTACGAGCAGTACTTC
CASSPEQGMDYEQYF
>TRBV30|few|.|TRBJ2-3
TGTGCCTGGAGTGTACATCGGGGACCCACAGATACGCAGTATTTT
CAWSVHRGPTDTQYF
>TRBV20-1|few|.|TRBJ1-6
TGCAGTGCTAGCGGCGTTGGCTCCTATAATTCACCCCTCCACTTT
CSASGVGSYNSPLHF
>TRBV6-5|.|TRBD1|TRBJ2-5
TGTGCCAGCAGCAACTGGGACAGCCCGACCCCCAGGACCCAGTACTTC
CASSNWDSPTPRTQYF
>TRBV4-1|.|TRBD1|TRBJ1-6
TGCGCCAGCAGCCAAGGACAGGGGAGGGATTCACCCCTCCACTTT
CASSQGQGRDSPLHF
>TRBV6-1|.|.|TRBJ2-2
TGTGCCAGCAGTGACCTGGGACGGTCGTACACCGGGGAGCTGTTTTTT
CASSDLGRSYTGELFF
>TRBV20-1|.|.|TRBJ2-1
TGCAGTGCTAGAGCGATCAGGTACGGTGAGCAGTTCTTC
CSARAIRYGEQFF
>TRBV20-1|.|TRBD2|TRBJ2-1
TGCAGTGCTAGAGTCGGTAGCGGGGAGGGTGAGCAGTTCTTC
CSARVGSGEGEQFF
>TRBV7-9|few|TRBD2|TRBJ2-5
TGTGCCAGCAGCACACTGGGACTAGAAGAGACCCAGTACTTC
CASSTLGLEETQYF
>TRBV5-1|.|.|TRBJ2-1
TGCGCCAGCAGCTTGGGTCAGGGATGGCGCAATGAGCAGTTCTTC
CASSLGQGWRNEQFF
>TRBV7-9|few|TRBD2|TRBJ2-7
TGTGCCAGCAGCCCGGTAGCGGGATCCTCCTACGAGCAGTACTTC
CASSPVAGSSYEQYF
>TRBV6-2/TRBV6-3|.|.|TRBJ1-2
TGTGCCAGCAGTTACGGTATTCATCGGGGGGCTGACTATGGCTACACCTTC
CASSYGIHRGADYGYTF
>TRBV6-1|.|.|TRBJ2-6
TGTGCCAGTACACAACAGGTCTCTGGGGCCAACGTCCTGACTTTC
CASTQQVSGANVLTF
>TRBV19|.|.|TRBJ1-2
TGTGCCAGTAGCCCACAGGCGATGGGTCCAGAGCGCAACTATGGCTACACCTTC
CASSPQAMGPERNYGYTF
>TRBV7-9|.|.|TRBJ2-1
TGTGCCAGCAGCTTTAAGATGAGCTCCTACAATGAGCAGTTCTTC
CASSFKMSSYNEQFF
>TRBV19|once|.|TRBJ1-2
TGTGCCAGTAGATACAGCGGGGGAAGGATTAACTATGGCTACACCTTC
CASRYSGGRINYGYTF
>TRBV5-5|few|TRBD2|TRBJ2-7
TGTGCCAGCAGCTTGGAGGGAGGGCAGCAGTACTTC
CASSLEGGQQYF
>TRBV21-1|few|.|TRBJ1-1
TGTGCCAGCAGCACCAGGGGAGTGGGGACTGAAGCTTTCTTT
CASSTRGVGTEAFF
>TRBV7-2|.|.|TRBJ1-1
TGTGCCAGCAGCGACGAAGTTGCGAACACTGAAGCTTTCTTT
CASSDEVANTEAFF
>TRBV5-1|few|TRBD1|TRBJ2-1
TGCGCCAGCAGCTTGGACCCAGGGGGCTACAATGAGCAGTTCTTC
CASSLDPGGYNEQFF
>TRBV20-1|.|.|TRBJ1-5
TGCAGTGCCATGATCAGGGGAGGTAATCAGCCCCAGCATTTT
CSAMIRGGNQPQHF
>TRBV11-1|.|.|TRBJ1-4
TGTGCCAGCAGTCGGCGGTTTAATGAAAAACTGTTTTTT
CASSRRFNEKLFF
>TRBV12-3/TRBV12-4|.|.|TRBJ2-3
TGTGCCGGCAGTCAGGACGGTGGGGGGACAGATACGCAGTATTTT
CAGSQDGGGTDTQYF